This T cell receptor beta chain was recorded in a study of cytomegalovirus exposure and HLA in healthy donors. Study-level findings and limits: The study labeled 164 TCR beta chains cytomegalovirus-associated.

PCR amplification relied on 60 Vbeta primers (plus 13 Jbeta primers). Sequenced by immunoSEQ multiplex PCR; TCRdb stores in-frame clones only, minus some. This sample has about 130,000 clones, with about 80% found just once. As to this clone: Its antigen is currently unknown.

Germline V gene sequence: CDR1 SGHRS, CDR2 YFSETQ. This CDR3 is built from 16 residues. Losses at the gene ends were 0 bases for V and 2 bases for J; bases not matched to a gene: 4. The V gene is TRBV5-1, the J gene TRBJ2-3; TRBD1 agrees at 9 bases. The origin of this receptor is a man aged 40-49 years in good health and CMV-seropositive. The sample was PBMCs. The CDR3 DNA reads TGCGCCAGCAGCTTGGTCGGGACAGGGCCCACAGATACGCAGTATTTT. The encoded protein is CASSLVGTGPTDTQYF. The entire variable domain, with the rest obtained from reference TRBV5-1 and TRBJ2-3, is as follows: KAGVTQTPRYLIKTRGQQVTLSCSPISGHRSVSWYQQTPGQGLQFLFEYFSETQRNKGNFPGRFSGRQFSNSRSEMNVSTLELGDSALYLCASSLVGTGPTDTQYFGPGTRLTVL.